Listed here are 18 T cell receptor beta chains from one sample, sequenced in a study of T cell changes during pregnancy in multiple sclerosis. Method: immunoSEQ multiplex PCR; TCRdb's copy keeps in-frame clones and lacks some. The table records tens of thousands of clones, around 92% of them present only once. Sequenced material: peripheral blood, taken in the first trimester of pregnancy. Source of these receptors: a female donor with multiple sclerosis, enrolled in a pregnancy study.

The chain couples TRBV9 to TRBJ1-1; TRBD1 is a possible D gene (6 bases). The CDR3 covers 14 residues. V was pared by 0 bases and J by 3 bases, with 9 bases between. The germline gives CDR1 SGDLS, CDR2 YYNGEE. The CDR3, as DNA: TGTGCCAGCAGCGTAGCGGACAGTTACACTGAAGCTTTCTTT. This sequence encodes CASSVADSYTEAFF.

V and J are TRBV7-3 and TRBJ2-7; 11 bases map to TRBD1. The CDR3 is 16 residues long. V shed 5 bases, J shed 2 bases, and the junction held 8 bases outside the gene matches. CDR1 is SGHTA and CDR2 is FQGTGA in the germline V gene. The CDR3 DNA reads TGTGCCAGCAGCCCCGGGACAGGGGGATTCCCCTACGAGCAGTACTTC. Its protein is CASSPGTGGFPYEQYF.

The chain recombines TRBV5-4 with TRBJ2-7; TRBD1 is a possible D gene (6 bases). V was cut by 0 bases and J by 3 bases, with 7 bases left in between. This CDR3 spans 13 amino acids. CDR1 is SGHNT, CDR2 YYREEE, per germline (reference sequence). This CDR3 reads CASSLGTDYEQYF. The CDR3 DNA is TGTGCCAGCAGCTTGGGGACAGACTACGAGCAGTACTTC. The variable domain in full, completed from reference TRBV5-4 and TRBJ2-7, reads ETGVTQSPTHLIKTRGQQVTLRCSSQSGHNTVSWYQQALGQGPQFIFQYYREEENGRGNFPPRFSGLQFPNYSSELNVNALELDDSALYLCASSLGTDYEQYFGPGTRLTVT.

V usage is TRBV28 and J usage is TRBJ1-5, with TRBD1 as a possible D gene (6 bases). This CDR3 contains 18 residues. The germline V gene has CDR1 MDHEN and CDR2 SYDVKM. V lost 6 bases to trimming and J lost 2 bases, with 23 bases between them. In DNA form, the CDR3 reads TGTGCCAGCAGCCCCAGTGGCAGGGGCTCCGTTGGCAATCAGCCCCAGCATTTT. Translation gives CASSPSGRGSVGNQPQHF.

By sample fraction, this clone is medium-sized. V is TRBV6-1 and J is TRBJ1-5; D possibly corresponds to TRBD1 (5 bases). This CDR3 region has 12 residues. V was shortened by 0 bases and J by 15 bases, with 12 bases between the two germline ends. Germline V gene data show CDR1 as MNHNS and CDR2 as SASEGT. The DNA for the CDR3 is TGTGCCAGCAGTGAAGCGTACGGGGGAAGGCATTTT. Protein sequence: CASSEAYGGRHF.

The chain employs TRBV27 and TRBJ2-3; TRBD1 might be the D (5 bases). The CDR3 consists of 15 residues. V dropped 6 bases and J dropped 0 bases, with 13 bases sitting between them. Germline values: CDR1 MNHEY, CDR2 SMNVEV (reference sequence). Written as DNA, the CDR3 is TGTGCCAGCAGGTTAAGCAGGGCTAGCACAGATACGCAGTATTTT. Encoded protein: CASRLSRASTDTQYF.

J is TRBJ2-2 and V is TRBV30, with 9 bases matching TRBD2. CDR3 length equals 17 residues. V was clipped by 2 bases and J by 2 bases; unmatched bases: 9. CDR1 and CDR2 (germline): GTSNPN, SVGIG (reference sequence). DNA of the CDR3: TGTGCCTGGAGTACCCCGTCTAGCGGGGTCAACACCGGGGAGCTGTTTTTT. The encoded protein is CAWSTPSSGVNTGELFF.

The chain recombines TRBV5-5 with TRBJ2-3; unclear D gene. The CDR3 runs 13 residues. The V end was cut by 10 bases, the J end by 0 bases, with 12 bases between. The V gene's germline CDR1 is SGHKS and CDR2 YYEKEE (reference sequence). The CDR3 DNA sequence: TGTGCCTCTCAACGAGGCAGCACAGATACGCAGTATTTT. Protein product: CASQRGSTDTQYF. Drawing the rest from reference TRBV5-5 and TRBJ2-3, the complete variable domain is DAGVTQSPTHLIKTRGQQVTLRCSPISGHKSVSWYQQVLGQGPQFIFQYYEKEERGRGNFPDRFSARQFPNYSSELNVNALLLGDSALYLCASQRGSTDTQYFGPGTRLTVL.

The chain recombines TRBV4-1 with TRBJ1-2; no firm D call. Per the germline V gene, CDR1 is MGHRA and CDR2 is YSYEKL. Trimming took off 0 bases at V and 0 bases at J, with 5 bases between the two ends. CDR3 length equals 14 residues. Written as DNA, the CDR3 is TGCGCCAGCAGCCAAGAAACAGCTAACTATGGCTACACCTTC. Translated: CASSQETANYGYTF.

V gene TRBV6-6 combines with J gene TRBJ1-2; perhaps TRBD1 as D (6 bases). The CDR3 covers 14 residues. Germline V gene lookup returns CDR1 MNHNY and CDR2 SVGAGI (reference sequence). Trimming pared 2 bases from V and 11 bases from J, leaving 18 bases between. Here the CDR3 reads CASSYAGRGVGYTF. CDR3 sequence (DNA): TGTGCCAGCAGTTACGCTGGCAGGGGAGTTGGATACACCTTC.

The chain uses TRBV14 and TRBJ2-3; D is possibly TRBD1 (5 bases). The germline V gene has CDR1 SGHDN and CDR2 FVKESK. The V and J ends lost 3 bases and 2 bases respectively, with 9 bases between them. CDR3 size: 14 residues. Here the CDR3 reads CASSHRTFTDTQYF. The CDR3 DNA is TGTGCCAGCAGCCATCGGACATTCACAGATACGCAGTATTTT.

CDR3 sequence reads: CAWRDPPGVTQYF. In DNA, the CDR3 is TGTGCCTGGAGGGATCCCCCGGGGGTGACCCAGTACTTC. The V and J genes are TRBV30 and TRBJ2-5, with D possibly TRBD2 on 6 matching bases. CDR3 length: 13 residues. Germline CDR1 and CDR2: GTSNPN and SVGIG (reference sequence). Deletions cut 3 bases from V and 7 bases from J, with 15 bases between. Full variable domain (rest looked up from reference TRBV30 and TRBJ2-5): SQTIHQWPATLVQPVGSPLSLECTVEGTSNPNLYWYRQAAGRGLQLLFYSVGIGQISSEVPQNLSASRPQDRQFILSSKKLLLSDSGFYLCAWRDPPGVTQYFGPGTRLLVL.

The gene calls are TRBV7-9 and TRBJ1-2, with TRBD1 identical over 7 bases. Germline CDR1 and CDR2: SEHNR and FQNEAQ (reference sequence). This CDR3 has 16 residues. After removal of 4 bases from V and 2 bases from J, the junction contained 10 bases not matched to a gene. CDR3: CASSSPTDRVNYGYTF. As DNA, the CDR3 is TGTGCCAGCAGCTCCCCGACCGACAGGGTGAACTATGGCTACACCTTC.

The chain links TRBV7-9 to TRBJ2-7; 12 positions agree with TRBD2. With V trimmed by 7 bases and J by 2 bases, 6 bases remained unmatched. This CDR3 has 15 residues. CDR1 is SEHNR and CDR2 is FQNEAQ in the germline V gene (reference sequence). The CDR3 region has the DNA TGTGCCAGCAACCCCCTAGCGGGAGGGCCCTACGAGCAGTACTTC. This sequence encodes CASNPLAGGPYEQYF.

The rearrangement uses TRBV4-1 and TRBJ1-5; D remains ambiguous. There are 16 residues in the CDR3. V was shortened by 0 bases and J by 1 base, with 10 bases between the two germline ends. CDR1 is MGHRA and CDR2 is YSYEKL in the germline V gene. DNA for the CDR3: TGCGCCAGCAGCCAAGAATCCGGGTTAAGCAATCAGCCCCAGCATTTT. Protein sequence: CASSQESGLSNQPQHF.

The rearrangement links TRBV4-3 to TRBJ2-7; 8 bases match TRBD2. This CDR3 is built from 16 residues. The junction had 6 bases not matched to a gene; V was cut back by 0 bases and J by 2 bases. The germline CDR1 and CDR2 sequences are LGHNA and YSLEER. The CDR3 DNA sequence: TGCGCCAGCAGCCAAGAATCCACTAGCGGTACCTACGAGCAGTACTTC. As protein: CASSQESTSGTYEQYF.

This clone was detected once. This chain joins TRBV9 and TRBJ2-3, with TRBD2 identical over 11 bases. With 2 bases clipped from V and 8 bases from J, the junction kept 13 bases outside the gene matches. Per germline, CDR1 SGDLS and CDR2 YYNGEE. The CDR3 sequence is 17 residues long. The CDR3 protein is CASSVGPTSGRGGTQYF. The CDR3 DNA is TGTGCCAGCAGCGTGGGGCCCACTAGCGGGAGAGGGGGTACGCAGTATTTT.

This rearrangement joins TRBV27 to TRBJ2-1, with D maybe TRBD1 (5 bases). Per the germline V gene, CDR1 is MNHEY and CDR2 is SMNVEV (reference sequence). CDR3 length: 15 residues. With 0 bases removed from V and 0 bases from J, the gap between germline ends came to 6 bases. The CDR3 reads CASSLSRDSYNEQFF. As DNA, the CDR3 is TGTGCCAGCAGTTTATCCAGGGACTCCTACAATGAGCAGTTCTTC.